The present entry profiles one T cell receptor (beta chain) with its context. No antigen is known for it. This sample was taken from a study of STAT5B mutations in CD4+ large granular lymphocyte leukemia. Study information: Among healthy donors, a particular HLA allele went with more CDR3 'QG' motifs. Study results and caveats: Compared with healthy controls (2/35), patient top clones favored TRBV06 (8/27).

The survey-level immunoSEQ assay was used. Sequenced by immunoSEQ multiplex PCR; TCRdb stores in-frame clones only, minus some. This sample has 30,000 to 40,000 clones, with 87% found just once. Per the germline V gene, CDR1 is KGHSH and CDR2 is LQKENI. The CDR3 totals 14 residues. The V and J ends lost 5 bases and 1 base respectively, with 9 bases between them. Sequencing input: CD4+ T cells from blood buffy coats. The chain carries TRBV18 and TRBJ2-1; D gene ambiguous. The TCR originated in a human donor in good health. The CDR3 is CASSNDKSYNEQFF. In nucleotides, the CDR3 is TGTGCCAGCTCAAACGACAAGTCCTACAATGAGCAGTTCTTC.